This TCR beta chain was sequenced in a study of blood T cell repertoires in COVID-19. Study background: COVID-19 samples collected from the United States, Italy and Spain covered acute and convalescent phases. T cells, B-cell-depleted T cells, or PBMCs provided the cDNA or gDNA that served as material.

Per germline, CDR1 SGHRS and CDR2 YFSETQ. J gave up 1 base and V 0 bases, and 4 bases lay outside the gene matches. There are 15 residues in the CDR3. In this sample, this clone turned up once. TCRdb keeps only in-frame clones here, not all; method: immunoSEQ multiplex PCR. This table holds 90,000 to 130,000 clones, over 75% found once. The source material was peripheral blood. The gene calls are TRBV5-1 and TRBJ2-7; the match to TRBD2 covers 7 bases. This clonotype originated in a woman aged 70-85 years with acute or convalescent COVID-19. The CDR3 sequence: CASSLDTRESYEQYF. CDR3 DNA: TGCGCCAGCAGCTTGGATACGCGGGAGTCCTACGAGCAGTACTTC.